The 18 T cell receptor beta chains below come from one sample, sequenced in a study of T-cell memory formation after mild COVID-19. TCRdb ran MiXCR on the 5' RACE reads and lists one entry per CDR3 protein. The top ten clones hold 13% of a sample with about 450,000 distinct CDR3 sequences, 23% of them seen once. Sequencing was carried out using PBMCs or a T cell subset sorted from them (not recorded which). These receptors were collected from an adult woman who had mild COVID-19 (a few samples of this study predate the infection). Cell type and time point are not known.

The rearrangement uses TRBV6-2 or TRBV6-3 and TRBJ2-7; no definite D call. Germline V gene sequence: CDR1 MNHEY, CDR2 SVGEGT. The V end was cut by 0 bases, the J end by 3 bases, with 15 bases between. The CDR3 loop spans 16 amino acids. The CDR3 reads CASSYSSGFLDYEQYF. CDR3 DNA: TGTGCCAGCAGTTACTCGAGTGGATTCCTCGACTACGAGCAGTACTTC.

This clonotype was recorded many times. V usage is TRBV20-1 and J usage is TRBJ2-6; D ambiguous. Germline CDR1 and CDR2: DFQATT and SNEGSKA (reference sequence). The CDR3 runs to 16 residues. The V gene lost 3 bases and the J gene lost 0 bases, with 12 bases spanning the gap. CDR3 in amino acids: CSASSASRSGANVLTF. The CDR3 DNA reads TGCAGTGCTAGTTCGGCCAGCCGCTCTGGGGCCAACGTCCTGACTTTC.

This CDR3 reads CATSDPRDRSTDTQYF. CDR3 in DNA: TGTGCCACCAGTGATCCCCGGGACAGAAGCACAGATACGCAGTATTTT. This chain uses TRBV24-1 with TRBJ2-3; 7 bases agree with TRBD1. This CDR3 region has 16 residues. V lost 3 bases, J lost 0 bases, and 5 bases stayed unmatched. The germline V gene encodes CDR1 KGHDR and CDR2 SFDVKD.

The rearrangement links TRBV9 to TRBJ2-2; 7 bases are shared with TRBD1. The germline V gene has CDR1 SGDLS and CDR2 YYNGEE. V trimming: 3 bases; J trimming: 2 bases; junction bases outside the gene matches: 4. The CDR3 is 15 residues long. The CDR3 nucleotides are TGTGCCAGCAGCGGCGACAGGGACAACACCGGGGAGCTGTTTTTT. Translating gives CASSGDRDNTGELFF.

The chain employs TRBV7-9 and TRBJ1-2; TRBD1 matches at 7 bases. The germline V gene has CDR1 SEHNR and CDR2 FQNEAQ (reference sequence). This CDR3 is 14 amino acids long. Trimming took 7 bases from V and 8 from J; bases not matched to a gene: 13. CDR3 protein: CASNPIEGASGYTF. CDR3 sequence (DNA): TGTGCCAGCAACCCCATTGAGGGGGCCAGCGGCTACACCTTC.

This clonotype was detected only a few times. The chain has TRBV12-3 or TRBV12-4 and TRBJ2-1; 13 nucleotides align to TRBD2. The V and J ends lost 6 bases and 12 bases, in that order; junction bases with no gene match: 5. The CDR3 is made up of 13 amino acids. The CDR3 sequence: CASSGLAGVLQFF. Here the CDR3 DNA reads TGTGCCAGCAGCGGACTAGCGGGAGTTTTGCAGTTCTTC.

The chain is built from TRBV5-1 and TRBJ1-5; 7 bases line up with TRBD1. This CDR3 is 15 amino acids long. Per the germline V gene, CDR1 is SGHRS and CDR2 is YFSETQ. The ends lost 1 base at V and 0 bases at J; junction bases unmatched: 1. The CDR3 loop is CASSLKGASNQPQHF. CDR3 in DNA: TGCGCCAGCAGCTTGAAGGGGGCTAGCAATCAGCCCCAGCATTTT.

This clonotype was picked up many times. The rearrangement uses TRBV12-3 or TRBV12-4 and TRBJ2-4, with 7 bases aligning to TRBD2. The CDR3 is 14 amino acids. V dropped 3 bases and J dropped 11; count of bases not matched to a gene: 10. CDR3 sequence: CASSLYSGESLQYF. CDR3 in DNA: TGTGCCAGCAGTTTGTACAGCGGGGAAAGCCTTCAGTACTTC.

This clonotype was seen many times. The chain is built from TRBV10-2 and TRBJ2-3, with D possibly TRBD2 on 5 matching bases. Germline V gene data show CDR1 as WSHSY and CDR2 as SAAADI. The CDR3 contains 14 residues. V was trimmed by 6 bases and J by 3 bases, leaving 13 bases between them. As DNA, the CDR3 is TGCGCCAGCAGCTACGGGGTGGTGACAGATACGCAGTATTTT. It codes for CASSYGVVTDTQYF.

The chain is built from TRBV7-9 and TRBJ2-2; D may be TRBD2 (5 bases). With 4 bases removed from V and 3 bases from J, the gap between germline ends came to 18 bases. Germline V gene data show CDR1 as SEHNR and CDR2 as FQNEAQ (reference sequence). The length of the CDR3 is 17 residues. This chain's CDR3 is CASSYPRGFRDTGELFF. Here the CDR3 DNA reads TGTGCCAGCAGCTACCCTCGAGGGTTTCGGGACACCGGGGAGCTGTTTTTT.

The chain combines TRBV6-5 with TRBJ1-5, with a weak D call TRBD1 (5 bases). Germline V lookup: CDR1 MNHEY, CDR2 SVGAGI. V lost 2 bases and J 6 bases, leaving 11 bases between the germline ends. This CDR3 region has 14 residues. The CDR3 spells CASSYGGEAQPQHF. In DNA form, the CDR3 reads TGTGCCAGCAGTTACGGGGGGGAGGCTCAGCCCCAGCATTTT.

Many counts were recorded for this clonotype. The V gene is TRBV4-1, the J gene TRBJ2-1; unclear D gene. Germline CDR1 reads MGHRA; CDR2 reads YSYEKL. Deletions cut 0 bases from V and 9 bases from J, with 9 bases between. This CDR3 region has 13 residues. CDR3: CASSQDPGVEQFF. The DNA for the CDR3 is TGCGCCAGCAGCCAAGATCCGGGCGTTGAGCAGTTCTTC.

The genes are TRBV12-3 or TRBV12-4 and TRBJ2-1; D is perhaps TRBD2 (6 bases). This CDR3 is built from 11 residues. V lost 3 bases to trimming and J lost 10 bases, with 7 bases between them. The CDR3 spells CASSFAGEQFF. In DNA, the CDR3 is TGTGCCAGCAGTTTCGCGGGGGAGCAGTTCTTC.

The chain joins TRBV12-3 or TRBV12-4 to TRBJ2-5; TRBD2 matches 7 bases. Unmatched junction bases numbered 5, after V lost 3 bases and J lost 1 base. The CDR3 spans 15 residues. CDR3: CASSLGGVIQETQYF. CDR3 nucleotide sequence: TGTGCCAGCAGTTTGGGGGGGGTAATCCAAGAGACCCAGTACTTC.

This clonotype was picked up many times. The rearrangement links TRBV29-1 to TRBJ2-7, with 11 bases fitting TRBD2. Germline lookup yields CDR1 SQVTM and CDR2 ANQGSEA. The CDR3 is 14 amino acids. Germline trimming cut 6 bases from V and 9 bases from J; bases unmatched to any gene: 13. CDR3 region: CSVVGVSGRAWQYF. CDR3 DNA: TGCAGCGTGGTGGGGGTTAGCGGGAGGGCCTGGCAGTACTTC.

This clonotype was found a few times. The CDR3 loop is CSASQGASSYNEQFF. Here the CDR3 DNA reads TGCAGTGCCTCCCAGGGGGCGAGCTCCTACAATGAGCAGTTCTTC. V usage is TRBV20-1 and J usage is TRBJ2-1; 8 bases agree with TRBD1. This CDR3 contains 15 residues. In germline, CDR1 is DFQATT, CDR2 SNEGSKA (reference sequence). Trimming at V came to 6 bases and at J to 0 bases, leaving 7 bases not matched to a gene.

The chain couples TRBV7-9 to TRBJ1-1, with a possible D match to TRBD1 (6 bases). Germline CDR1 and CDR2: SEHNR and FQNEAQ (reference sequence). The V gene lost 6 bases and the J gene lost 4 bases, with 18 bases spanning the gap. CDR3 size: 15 residues. The CDR3 here is CASRPGGGPGTEAFF. CDR3 DNA: TGTGCCAGCAGACCAGGAGGGGGTCCGGGCACTGAAGCTTTCTTT.

In this sample, this clonotype turned up a few times. The rearrangement links TRBV6-5 to TRBJ2-7; tentative D call: TRBD1 (6 bases). Germline V CDR1 and CDR2: MNHEY, SVGAGI. The length of the CDR3 is 12 residues. The ends were cut back, 4 bases at V and 4 bases at J, with 8 bases in the middle. As DNA, the CDR3 is TGTGCCAGCAGTTCAGGACAGTACGAGCAGTACTTC. It codes for CASSSGQYEQYF.